This T cell receptor beta chain emerged from a study of brain T cells in children with intractable seizures. Trimming took 5 bases from V and 4 from J, leaving 16 bases between them. Germline assignment: CDR1 SGHDN and CDR2 FVKESK. The CDR3 has 15 residues. This clone was seen only once. Produced via immunoSEQ multiplex PCR; TCRdb's table is partial and in-frame only. The table records around 100,000 clones, 90% to 95% of them present only once. The V and J genes are TRBV14 and TRBJ2-3; D not certain. The sequence came from a boy in the first two years of life with hemimegalencephaly and intractable seizures. The sample here was peripheral blood, taken at surgery. CDR3 DNA: TGTGCCAGCAGCGCTTACACACCGTGGGCAGATACGCAGTATTTT. Its protein is CASSAYTPWADTQYF.